This is a list of T cell receptor beta chains from one sample in a study of OX40 agonist ivuxolimab in advanced cancers. Clones were sequenced by immunoSEQ multiplex PCR, and TCRdb holds only the in-frame ones, with some missing. The sample lists 50,000 to 65,000 clones; approximately 89% were seen once. This specimen consisted of CD4+ or CD8+ T cells sorted from blood, obtained in a trial of the OX40 agonist ivuxolimab. The origin of the receptors is an adult with an advanced solid tumor such as melanoma, head and neck, liver or kidney cancer. Each CDR3 is given with its conserved first and last residue. D genes are given only for firm matches. Only some rows state a clone size, as once, few, many or a class for expanded clones.

j_call: TRBJ2-5; v_call: TRBV5-1; d_call: .; clone_size: .; cdr3_aa: CASSLTAPKTQYF; cdr3_nt: TGCGCCAGCAGCTTGACTGCCCCCAAGACCCAGTACTTC
j_call: TRBJ1-1; v_call: TRBV2; d_call: .; clone_size: .; cdr3_aa: CASIYSSEAFF; cdr3_nt: TGTGCCAGCATCTATTCCTCGGAAGCTTTCTTT
j_call: TRBJ1-3; v_call: TRBV4-3; d_call: .; clone_size: once; cdr3_aa: CASSQDSDSGNTIYF; cdr3_nt: TGCGCCAGCAGCCAAGATAGTGACTCTGGAAACACCATATATTTT
j_call: TRBJ2-5; v_call: TRBV28; d_call: TRBD2; clone_size: .; cdr3_aa: CASSLLGTSGSRTQYF; cdr3_nt: TGTGCCAGCAGTCTCCTGGGCACTAGCGGGAGTCGGACCCAGTACTTC
j_call: TRBJ2-3; v_call: TRBV29-1; d_call: .; clone_size: .; cdr3_aa: CSVEELEDTQYF; cdr3_nt: TGCAGCGTTGAAGAACTTGAAGATACGCAGTATTTT
j_call: TRBJ2-2; v_call: TRBV25-1; d_call: TRBD2; clone_size: .; cdr3_aa: CASSALGSGGKNTGELFF; cdr3_nt: TGTGCCAGCAGTGCCCTGGGGTCGGGAGGGAAGAACACCGGGGAGCTGTTTTTT
j_call: TRBJ1-4; v_call: TRBV5-4; d_call: .; clone_size: .; cdr3_aa: CASSLARQGGEKLFF; cdr3_nt: TGTGCCAGCAGCTTGGCCCGGCAGGGCGGAGAAAAACTGTTTTTT
j_call: TRBJ2-5; v_call: TRBV9; d_call: .; clone_size: .; cdr3_aa: CASSWDLETQYF; cdr3_nt: TGTGCCAGCAGCTGGGACTTAGAGACCCAGTACTTC
j_call: TRBJ2-3; v_call: TRBV27; d_call: TRBD2; clone_size: .; cdr3_aa: CASSFWREYPDTQYF; cdr3_nt: TGTGCCAGCAGTTTTTGGCGGGAGTACCCAGATACGCAGTATTTT
j_call: TRBJ2-1; v_call: TRBV7-9; d_call: TRBD2; clone_size: .; cdr3_aa: CASSWGLAGNEQFF; cdr3_nt: TGTGCCAGCAGCTGGGGACTAGCGGGCAATGAGCAGTTCTTC
j_call: TRBJ1-2; v_call: TRBV5-1; d_call: .; clone_size: .; cdr3_aa: CASRPPTGQAGYTF; cdr3_nt: TGCGCCAGCAGACCTCCTACCGGTCAGGCTGGCTACACCTTC
j_call: TRBJ2-6; v_call: TRBV19; d_call: .; clone_size: few; cdr3_aa: CARRESGANVLTF; cdr3_nt: TGTGCCAGACGGGAATCTGGGGCCAACGTCCTGACTTTC
j_call: TRBJ2-1; v_call: TRBV7-6; d_call: .; clone_size: .; cdr3_aa: CASSLLGGGSIGSEQFF; cdr3_nt: TGTGCCAGCAGCCTGTTGGGGGGCGGGAGTATAGGGAGTGAGCAGTTCTTC
j_call: TRBJ2-5; v_call: TRBV18; d_call: .; clone_size: .; cdr3_aa: CASSQGETQYF; cdr3_nt: TGTGCCAGCTCACAGGGAGAGACCCAGTACTTC
j_call: TRBJ2-7; v_call: TRBV7-2; d_call: TRBD2; clone_size: .; cdr3_aa: CASSLSIPGTSGTYEQYF; cdr3_nt: TGTGCCAGCAGCTTATCGATCCCGGGGACTAGCGGCACCTACGAGCAGTACTTC
j_call: TRBJ2-3; v_call: TRBV7-9; d_call: TRBD2; clone_size: .; cdr3_aa: CASSFVRTSGRDTQYF; cdr3_nt: TGTGCCAGCAGCTTCGTACGGACTAGCGGGCGAGATACGCAGTATTTT
j_call: TRBJ2-2; v_call: TRBV19; d_call: .; clone_size: .; cdr3_aa: CASSRGWATTGELFF; cdr3_nt: TGTGCCAGTAGTAGGGGCTGGGCCACTACCGGGGAGCTGTTTTTT
j_call: TRBJ1-2; v_call: TRBV6-1; d_call: TRBD1; clone_size: .; cdr3_aa: CASRPGTGVYGYTF; cdr3_nt: TGTGCCAGCAGACCCGGGACAGGGGTCTATGGCTACACCTTC
j_call: TRBJ2-5; v_call: TRBV30; d_call: .; clone_size: .; cdr3_aa: CAWSVNSSWETQYF; cdr3_nt: TGTGCCTGGAGTGTAAATAGTAGTTGGGAGACCCAGTACTTC
j_call: TRBJ2-3; v_call: TRBV28; d_call: TRBD1; clone_size: .; cdr3_aa: CASRAWDSSSTDTQYF; cdr3_nt: TGTGCCAGCAGAGCCTGGGACAGCTCTAGCACAGATACGCAGTATTTT
j_call: TRBJ2-7; v_call: TRBV10-3; d_call: .; clone_size: .; cdr3_aa: CAISLSRDSKTYEQYF; cdr3_nt: TGTGCCATCAGTCTAAGCCGGGACTCAAAGACCTACGAGCAGTACTTC
j_call: TRBJ2-1; v_call: TRBV28; d_call: TRBD2; clone_size: .; cdr3_aa: CASSTGLAGAKEQFF; cdr3_nt: TGTGCCAGCAGTACAGGACTAGCGGGAGCCAAGGAGCAGTTCTTC
j_call: TRBJ2-1; v_call: TRBV6-1; d_call: .; clone_size: once; cdr3_aa: CASRWTEDNEQFF; cdr3_nt: TGTGCCAGCAGATGGACAGAAGACAATGAGCAGTTCTTC
j_call: TRBJ1-3; v_call: TRBV13; d_call: .; clone_size: once; cdr3_aa: CASSLNPGYTSGNTIYF; cdr3_nt: TGTGCCAGCAGCTTGAACCCGGGTTATACCTCTGGAAACACCATATATTTT
j_call: TRBJ2-1; v_call: TRBV4-2; d_call: .; clone_size: .; cdr3_aa: CASSQDLQGWNEQFF; cdr3_nt: TGTGCCAGCAGCCAAGATTTACAGGGTTGGAATGAGCAGTTCTTC
j_call: TRBJ1-4; v_call: TRBV15; d_call: TRBD1; clone_size: .; cdr3_aa: CATSRGTGVEKLFF; cdr3_nt: TGTGCCACCAGCAGAGGGACAGGGGTTGAAAAACTGTTTTTT
j_call: TRBJ2-1; v_call: TRBV18; d_call: TRBD2; clone_size: .; cdr3_aa: CASSLEAGVTYNEQFF; cdr3_nt: TGTGCCAGCTCCCTAGAGGCGGGGGTCACCTACAATGAGCAGTTCTTC
j_call: TRBJ2-5; v_call: TRBV5-1; d_call: TRBD2; clone_size: few; cdr3_aa: CASSLDPGAGETQYF; cdr3_nt: TGCGCCAGCAGCTTGGATCCGGGAGCGGGGGAGACCCAGTACTTC
j_call: TRBJ1-5; v_call: TRBV2; d_call: .; clone_size: .; cdr3_aa: CASSYREGQHF; cdr3_nt: TGTGCCAGCAGCTACAGGGAGGGCCAACATTTT
j_call: TRBJ2-5; v_call: TRBV29-1; d_call: .; clone_size: .; cdr3_aa: CSGPQETQYF; cdr3_nt: TGCAGCGGGCCCCAAGAGACCCAGTACTTC
j_call: TRBJ2-7; v_call: TRBV21-1; d_call: .; clone_size: .; cdr3_aa: CASSKGPRPGNEQYF; cdr3_nt: TGTGCCAGCAGCAAGGGACCGAGGCCAGGGAACGAGCAGTACTTC
j_call: TRBJ1-1; v_call: TRBV18; d_call: .; clone_size: once; cdr3_aa: CASSPRSRGWDTEAFF; cdr3_nt: TGTGCCAGCTCACCACGGAGTAGGGGGTGGGACACTGAAGCTTTCTTT
j_call: TRBJ1-1; v_call: TRBV7-8; d_call: TRBD1; clone_size: once; cdr3_aa: CASSLRGRGTEAFF; cdr3_nt: TGTGCCAGCAGCTTAAGGGGGCGTGGGACTGAAGCTTTCTTT
j_call: TRBJ2-7; v_call: TRBV27; d_call: .; clone_size: .; cdr3_aa: CASSLRPSASYEQYF; cdr3_nt: TGTGCCAGCAGTTTACGGCCTAGCGCTTCCTACGAGCAGTACTTC
j_call: TRBJ2-7; v_call: TRBV6-6; d_call: TRBD2; clone_size: .; cdr3_aa: CASSYAAGGGEQYF; cdr3_nt: TGTGCCAGCAGTTACGCGGCGGGAGGGGGAGAGCAGTACTTC
j_call: TRBJ1-5; v_call: TRBV4-1; d_call: .; clone_size: .; cdr3_aa: CASSQNSGPQHF; cdr3_nt: TGCGCCAGCAGCCAGAACTCAGGGCCCCAGCATTTT
j_call: TRBJ1-2; v_call: TRBV28; d_call: .; clone_size: .; cdr3_aa: CASSLSGNYGYTF; cdr3_nt: TGTGCCAGCAGTTTATCTGGGAACTATGGCTACACCTTC